This T cell receptor beta chain came from a study of cytomegalovirus exposure and HLA in healthy donors. V was trimmed by 7 bases and J by 2 bases, leaving 17 bases between them. This CDR3 has 16 amino acids. Germline V lookup: CDR1 MDHEN, CDR2 SYDVKM. This PCR relied on a set of 60 Vbeta primers and 13 Jbeta primers. Only in-frame clones appear in the TCRdb table, and some are missing; sequencing was by immunoSEQ multiplex PCR. The data hold about 160,000 clones, with 82% observed a single time. Comment on this clone: Its antigen remains unknown.

Whole-study results and caveats: Previously analyzed data showed that most TCR beta V segments were productive at a frequency of about 90% or about 30%. There were some public TCRs occurring in many donors, but most TCR sequences were rare.

Donors sampled were nominally healthy, though unrecorded immune exposures were likely. The chain joins TRBV28 to TRBJ1-4, with D possibly TRBD1 on 5 matching bases. Sequenced material: PBMCs. The receptor was isolated from a girl aged 2 to 9 in good health and CMV-seropositive. CDR3 in DNA: TGTGCCAGCACCGAGATGGGGGGGACCACTAATGAAAAACTGTTTTTT. Encoded protein: CASTEMGGTTNEKLFF.